The entry that follows covers one T cell receptor (beta chain) sequence. Assay: immunoSEQ multiplex PCR; the TCRdb copy retains only in-frame clones and omits some. The sample holds about 410,000 clones, approximately 89% seen once. This sample was included in a study of blood T cell repertoires in COVID-19. Trimming stripped 7 bases from V and 5 bases from J, with 20 bases between. Germline V lookup: CDR1 MNHEY, CDR2 SVGAGI. The CDR3 has 15 amino acids. Sequencing was done on a sample of peripheral blood. This chain connects TRBV6-5 to TRBJ1-1; a possible D gene is TRBD1 (5 bases). The receptor was isolated from a woman in her forties with COVID-19, enrolled during active disease. The CDR3 nucleotides are TGTGCCAGCACCGGGGCGACAGATGGGAGGACTGAAGCTTTCTTT. Translated: CASTGATDGRTEAFF.